A single sample gave rise to the 29 T cell receptor beta chains below, sequenced in a study of tumor and adjacent non-tumor tissue in lung cancer. Three rounds of nested PCR, following a modified ARM-PCR protocol, produced the TCRbeta library. TCRdb fed the multiplex PCR reads into MiXCR, producing one record per CDR3 protein. The repertoire consists of about 76,000 distinct CDR3 sequences, with roughly 70% occurring once and the leading ten covering around 12%. No cell sorting was done before RNA was extracted from the tissue. The specimen was lung tumor tissue. All receptors derive from a woman between 70 and 85 years old with non-small cell lung cancer.

CDR3 in DNA: TGCAGCGTTAAGGACACCGGGACAGGCCCCCGAGATACGCAGTATTTT. This codes for CSVKDTGTGPRDTQYF. V usage is TRBV29-1 and J usage is TRBJ2-3, with 8 bases that match TRBD1. Germline CDR1 and CDR2: SQVTM and ANQGSEA. V trimming: 5 bases; J trimming: 5 bases; junction bases outside the gene matches: 15. This CDR3 contains 16 residues.

Concerning this clonotype itself: A read error is possible here, since a much larger clone lies one base away. The chain is built from TRBV10-3 and TRBJ2-3; the D is unclear. CDR1 is ENHRY, CDR2 SYGVKD, per germline. V lost 4 bases and J 8 bases, leaving 19 bases between the germline ends. The CDR3 has 15 amino acids. CDR3 protein: CAISVSGPKAGTQYF. CDR3 sequence (DNA): TGTGCCATCAGTGTATCAGGCCCAAAAGCAGGTACGCAGTATTTT.

Remarks on this clonotype: The junction departs from germline at one end; a sequencing error may be responsible. This chain uses TRBV20-1 with TRBJ1-5; a possible D gene is TRBD1 (6 bases). Germline V gene sequence: CDR1 DFQATT, CDR2 SNEGSKA (reference sequence). The CDR3 runs 17 residues. CDR3 residues: CSARGVQGGGSSQPQHF. Here the CDR3 DNA reads TGCAGTGCTAGAGGTGTACAGGGAGGAGGGAGCAGTCAGCCCCAGCATTTT.

This clonotype appeared a single time. At one of its ends the junction is not consistent with the germline gene, which may arise from a read error. The chain links TRBV10-2 to TRBJ1-2; unclear D gene. Germline values: CDR1 WSHSY, CDR2 SAAADI. The CDR3 has 14 amino acids. The CDR3 loop reads CASSFGGSAGSYTF. The CDR3 DNA is TGCGCCAGCAGTTTCGGCGGTTCTGCTGGGAGCTACACATTC.

Only a few counts were recorded for this clonotype. A much more abundant neighbour one base away suggests this may be a read error. Because it lacks the conserved phenylalanine or tryptophan at the end, this CDR3 is likely a read error. The CDR3 here is CAWSVGPKGNQPQHL. The DNA for the CDR3 is TGTGCCTGGAGTGTAGGCCCGAAGGGCAATCAGCCCCAGCATCTT. The chain has TRBV30 and TRBJ1-5; D is uncertain. The germline V and J ends were trimmed by 0 bases and 2 bases, with 11 bases remaining between them. The CDR3 spans 15 residues. CDR1 GTSNPN and CDR2 SVGIG come from the germline V gene (reference sequence).

This clonotype has more than one count but fewer than ten. The chain carries TRBV24-1 and TRBJ2-2, with D perhaps matching TRBD1 or TRBD2 (5 bases each). The CDR3 extends over 19 amino acids. From germline, CDR1 is KGHDR and CDR2 SFDVKD. V gave up 3 bases and J gave up 5 bases, with 24 bases separating them. CDR3 sequence (DNA): TGTGCCACCAGTGATAATGTGGGGACGGGTTTATTCGGGACCGGGGAGCTGTTTTTT. Translation gives CATSDNVGTGLFGTGELFF.

Details on this clonotype: Sequence at one end of the junction differs from germline and may be a read error. The chain carries TRBV12-3 or TRBV12-4 and TRBJ2-3, with D unresolved. The CDR3 contains 14 residues. CDR3 amino acids: CASSIRLGTDMQYF. Here the CDR3 DNA reads TGTGCCAGCAGTATACGACTGGGCACAGATATGCAGTATTTT.

Regarding this clonotype: Relative to the germline gene, one junction end is altered; a read error may explain this. The rearrangement joins TRBV12-3 or TRBV12-4 to TRBJ1-4; D ambiguous. This CDR3 has 14 residues. This CDR3 reads CASSLTSANEKLFF. In DNA, the CDR3 is TGCGCCAGCAGTTTGACATCGGCTAATGAAAAACTGTTTTTT.

On this clonotype: Relative to the germline gene, one junction end is altered; a read error may explain this. The chain combines TRBV6-2 or TRBV6-3 with TRBJ1-2; TRBD1 matches at 8 bases. The CDR3 has 15 residues. The germline V gene has CDR1 MNHEY and CDR2 SVGEGT. The CDR3: CASNDSGGENYAYAF. The CDR3 bases are TGTGCCAGCAACGACTCAGGGGGCGAAAACTATGCCTACGCCTTC.

Turning to this clonotype: Germline and junction disagree at one end, which may indicate a read error. The chain combines TRBV6-2 or TRBV6-3 with TRBJ2-7; D possibly corresponds to TRBD1 (6 bases). The CDR3 runs to 16 residues. CDR1 is MNHEY and CDR2 is SVGEGT in the germline V gene. CDR3 sequence: CVSRRGWGQVSYEQYF. CDR3 in DNA: TGTGTCAGCAGACGCGGTTGGGGGCAGGTCTCCTATGAGCAGTACTTC.

Comments on this clonotype: Compared with germline, one end of the junction differs, possibly owing to a read error. V gene TRBV10-2 combines with J gene TRBJ1-4, with D maybe TRBD1 (5 bases). The CDR3 runs to 13 residues. The germline CDR1 and CDR2 sequences are WSHSY and SAAADI. The CDR3 DNA is TGCGCCAGCACCGGACACCTTAATGAAAGGCTGTTTTTC. Protein product: CASTGHLNERLFF.

Regarding this clonotype: Compared with germline, one end of the junction differs, possibly owing to a read error. This rearrangement joins TRBV14 to TRBJ2-1; tentative D call: TRBD1 (7 bases). Germline loops: CDR1 SGHDN, CDR2 FVKESK. The CDR3 consists of 15 residues. For the CDR3, the DNA is TGTACCAGCAGCCTTCAGGGGGGTAGATACAATGAGCAGTTCTTC. Its translation: CTSSLQGGRYNEQFF.

With respect to this clonotype: A much larger clone lies one base from this, so it may be a read error. The rearrangement links TRBV6-1 to TRBJ1-1; 10 nucleotides agree with TRBD1. The CDR3 has 15 amino acids. Germline loops: CDR1 MNHNS, CDR2 SASEGT. DNA for the CDR3: TGTGCCAGCAGTCCCCGGACAGGGGGGAACACTGAAACTTTCTTT. Translated: CASSPRTGGNTETFF.

The chain is built from TRBV19 and TRBJ1-2, with D possibly TRBD1 on 6 matching bases. The germline CDR1 and CDR2 sequences are LNHDA and SQIVND (reference sequence). V lost 1 base to trimming and J lost 7 bases, with 16 bases between them. The CDR3 covers 15 residues. The CDR3 sequence: CASSIVQGLIPGYTF. CDR3 DNA sequence: TGTGCCAGTAGTATAGTTCAGGGGCTGATTCCTGGCTACACCTTC.

A note on this clonotype: Germline is not matched at one junction end, which may reflect a read error. The chain employs TRBV29-1 and TRBJ2-1; no reliable D call. The CDR3 totals 12 residues. Germline V gene sequence: CDR1 SQVTM, CDR2 ANQGSEA. This CDR3 reads CSIDKSYNEQFF. CDR3 sequence (DNA): TGCAGCATTGATAAGTCCTACAATGAACAGTTCTTC.

Notes on this clonotype: Just one base apart from a much larger clone, this may be a read error. V usage is TRBV20-1 and J usage is TRBJ2-5; D might be TRBD1 (5 bases). Trimming took off 7 bases at V and 3 bases at J, with 12 bases between the two ends. Germline values: CDR1 DFQATT, CDR2 SNEGSKA (reference sequence). The CDR3 contains 12 residues. This chain's CDR3 is CSVRGSKETQYF. The CDR3 nucleotides are TGCAGTGTTAGGGGCAGTAAAGAGACCCAGTACTTC.

The chain uses TRBV6-5 and TRBJ1-1; D not certain. V lost 2 bases, J lost 6 bases, and 10 bases lay in between. Germline V gives CDR1 MNHEY, CDR2 SVGAGI. This CDR3 spans 13 amino acids. DNA of the CDR3: TGTGCCAGCAGTTACCCGGTGAGGGCTGAAGCTTTCTTT. Protein: CASSYPVRAEAFF.

This clonotype was seen only once. This chain uses TRBV5-1 with TRBJ1-1; D possibly corresponds to TRBD1 (6 bases). Germline-derived CDR1 and CDR2 are SGHRS and YFSETQ. This CDR3 is 14 amino acids long. Trimming left V 2 bases short and J 3 bases short, with 11 bases between. In DNA, the CDR3 is TGCGCCAGCAGCTTAGACAGGTATGACACTGAAGCTTTCTTT. Protein sequence: CASSLDRYDTEAFF. Combining the CDR3 with reference TRBV5-1 and TRBJ1-1 gives the whole variable domain KAGVTQTPRYLIKTRGQQVTLSCSPISGHRSVSWYQQTPGQGLQFLFEYFSETQRNKGNFPGRFSGRQFSNSRSEMNVSTLELGDSALYLCASSLDRYDTEAFFGQGTRLTVV.

Points on this clonotype: This could be a read error, since a much larger clone is one nucleotide away. This chain connects TRBV5-6 to TRBJ2-7; D remains unclear. In germline, CDR1 is SGHDT, CDR2 YYEEEE. This CDR3 contains 12 residues. The CDR3, as DNA: TGTGCCAGCAGCTTGGTTCCGGGTGAGCGGTACTTC. Translation: CASSLVPGERYF.

With respect to this clonotype: A read error may account for a junction end that differs from germline. The chain employs TRBV12-3 or TRBV12-4 and TRBJ1-2; D not resolved. The CDR3 is made up of 13 amino acids. CDR3 loop: CASSPSENHGYNF. The DNA for the CDR3 is TGTGCCAGCAGCCCGTCAGAGAACCATGGCTACAACTTC.

A remark on this clonotype: The conserved phenylalanine or tryptophan is not found at the CDR3 terminus, so this likely reflects a read error. Here the CDR3 reads CASSQEGLAGYTGELFL. The DNA of the CDR3 is TGTGCCAGCAGCCAAGAGGGGCTAGCGGGATACACCGGGGAGCTGTTTTTA. This chain links TRBV4-2 with TRBJ2-2; 9 bases are shared with TRBD2. V trimming: 0 bases; J trimming: 3 bases; junction bases outside the gene matches: 5. The germline V gene has CDR1 LGHNA and CDR2 YNFKEQ. The CDR3 sequence is 17 residues long.

This chain uses TRBV27 with TRBJ2-2; the D is unclear. There are 15 residues in the CDR3. V lost 2 bases and J 0 bases, leaving 7 bases between the germline ends. Germline CDR1 MNHEY, CDR2 SMNVEV (reference sequence). This CDR3 reads CASSLVGPNTGELFF. The CDR3 bases are TGTGCCAGCAGTTTAGTGGGCCCGAACACCGGGGAGCTGTTTTTT.

As for this clonotype: Since the CDR3 does not end with the conserved phenylalanine or tryptophan, this likely comes from a read error. The chain has TRBV11-2 and TRBJ2-1; the match to TRBD2 covers 7 bases. The CDR3 totals 15 residues. Germline-derived CDR1 and CDR2 are SGHAT and FQNNGV. The CDR3 region is CTSSLGRDSYNEQFI. The CDR3 nucleotides read TGTACCAGCAGCTTAGGGAGGGACTCCTACAATGAGCAGTTCATC.

To note about this clonotype: An end of the junction differs from the germline gene, which may be a read error. The V gene is TRBV6-5, the J gene TRBJ2-2; D perhaps matches TRBD1 (6 bases). Germline loops: CDR1 MNHEY, CDR2 SVGAGI. The CDR3 is 14 residues long. CDR3 DNA: TGTGTCAGTAGTTATCTCAGGGGTACCGGGGAGCTGCTTTTT. The encoded protein is CVSSYLRGTGELLF.

The rearrangement joins TRBV29-1 to TRBJ1-2; D is uncertain. Germline-derived CDR1 and CDR2 are SQVTM and ANQGSEA. The V and J ends lost 0 bases and 7 bases respectively, with 12 bases between them. The CDR3 spans 13 residues. The CDR3 nucleotides read TGCAGCGTTGAAGACCTAGCGTGTTGTGGCTACACCTTC. Amino acid sequence: CSVEDLACCGYTF.

Remarks on this clonotype: One end of the junction fails to match germline, which may point to a read error. The genes are TRBV29-1 and TRBJ2-1; 7 bases align to TRBD2. This CDR3 has 12 residues. Germline V gene lookup returns CDR1 SQVTM and CDR2 ANQGSEA. CDR3 residues: CSVDGEGYEHFF. In DNA form, the CDR3 reads TGCAGTGTTGATGGGGAGGGGTATGAGCACTTCTTC.

A word on this clonotype: The junction and the germline gene differ at one end; a read error may be behind it. The V call is TRBV20-1, the J call TRBJ1-4; a weak D match, TRBD1 (6 bases). CDR1 DFQATT and CDR2 SNEGSKA come from the germline V gene (reference sequence). This CDR3 is built from 16 residues. Written as DNA, the CDR3 is TGCGGTGCTAGGGGGACGGAGAGGTCCACTAATGAAAAACTGTTTTTT. Translation: CGARGTERSTNEKLFF.

With respect to this clonotype: The CDR3 does not end in the conserved phenylalanine or tryptophan, so this is likely a read error. No DNA is shown, since the ends of the CDR3 on it are uncertain; the CDR3 is the one TCRdb lists. J is TRBJ2-2 and V is TRBV24-1; the table's D call, TRBD2, was not checked against the DNA. Germline assignment: CDR1 KGHDR and CDR2 SFDVKD. The CDR3 is 15 amino acids long, termini counted. This CDR3 is CATGTGGSNTGELSS.

Turning to this clonotype: One base away lies a much larger clone, so this may be a sequencing read error. The chain links TRBV5-5 to TRBJ1-2; 11 nucleotides agree with TRBD1. CDR1 is SGHKS and CDR2 is YYEKEE in the germline V gene (reference sequence). V shed 3 bases, J shed 4 bases, and the junction held 8 bases outside the gene matches. The CDR3 is 16 amino acids. The CDR3 nucleotides read TGTGCCAGCAGCTCGACCTGGACAGGGGGCGCCTATGGCTACACCTTC. Its protein is CASSSTWTGGAYGYTF. Combining the CDR3 with reference TRBV5-5 and TRBJ1-2 gives the whole variable domain DAGVTQSPTHLIKTRGQQVTLRCSPISGHKSVSWYQQVLGQGPQFIFQYYEKEERGRGNFPDRFSARQFPNYSSELNVNALLLGDSALYLCASSSTWTGGAYGYTFGSGTRLTVV.